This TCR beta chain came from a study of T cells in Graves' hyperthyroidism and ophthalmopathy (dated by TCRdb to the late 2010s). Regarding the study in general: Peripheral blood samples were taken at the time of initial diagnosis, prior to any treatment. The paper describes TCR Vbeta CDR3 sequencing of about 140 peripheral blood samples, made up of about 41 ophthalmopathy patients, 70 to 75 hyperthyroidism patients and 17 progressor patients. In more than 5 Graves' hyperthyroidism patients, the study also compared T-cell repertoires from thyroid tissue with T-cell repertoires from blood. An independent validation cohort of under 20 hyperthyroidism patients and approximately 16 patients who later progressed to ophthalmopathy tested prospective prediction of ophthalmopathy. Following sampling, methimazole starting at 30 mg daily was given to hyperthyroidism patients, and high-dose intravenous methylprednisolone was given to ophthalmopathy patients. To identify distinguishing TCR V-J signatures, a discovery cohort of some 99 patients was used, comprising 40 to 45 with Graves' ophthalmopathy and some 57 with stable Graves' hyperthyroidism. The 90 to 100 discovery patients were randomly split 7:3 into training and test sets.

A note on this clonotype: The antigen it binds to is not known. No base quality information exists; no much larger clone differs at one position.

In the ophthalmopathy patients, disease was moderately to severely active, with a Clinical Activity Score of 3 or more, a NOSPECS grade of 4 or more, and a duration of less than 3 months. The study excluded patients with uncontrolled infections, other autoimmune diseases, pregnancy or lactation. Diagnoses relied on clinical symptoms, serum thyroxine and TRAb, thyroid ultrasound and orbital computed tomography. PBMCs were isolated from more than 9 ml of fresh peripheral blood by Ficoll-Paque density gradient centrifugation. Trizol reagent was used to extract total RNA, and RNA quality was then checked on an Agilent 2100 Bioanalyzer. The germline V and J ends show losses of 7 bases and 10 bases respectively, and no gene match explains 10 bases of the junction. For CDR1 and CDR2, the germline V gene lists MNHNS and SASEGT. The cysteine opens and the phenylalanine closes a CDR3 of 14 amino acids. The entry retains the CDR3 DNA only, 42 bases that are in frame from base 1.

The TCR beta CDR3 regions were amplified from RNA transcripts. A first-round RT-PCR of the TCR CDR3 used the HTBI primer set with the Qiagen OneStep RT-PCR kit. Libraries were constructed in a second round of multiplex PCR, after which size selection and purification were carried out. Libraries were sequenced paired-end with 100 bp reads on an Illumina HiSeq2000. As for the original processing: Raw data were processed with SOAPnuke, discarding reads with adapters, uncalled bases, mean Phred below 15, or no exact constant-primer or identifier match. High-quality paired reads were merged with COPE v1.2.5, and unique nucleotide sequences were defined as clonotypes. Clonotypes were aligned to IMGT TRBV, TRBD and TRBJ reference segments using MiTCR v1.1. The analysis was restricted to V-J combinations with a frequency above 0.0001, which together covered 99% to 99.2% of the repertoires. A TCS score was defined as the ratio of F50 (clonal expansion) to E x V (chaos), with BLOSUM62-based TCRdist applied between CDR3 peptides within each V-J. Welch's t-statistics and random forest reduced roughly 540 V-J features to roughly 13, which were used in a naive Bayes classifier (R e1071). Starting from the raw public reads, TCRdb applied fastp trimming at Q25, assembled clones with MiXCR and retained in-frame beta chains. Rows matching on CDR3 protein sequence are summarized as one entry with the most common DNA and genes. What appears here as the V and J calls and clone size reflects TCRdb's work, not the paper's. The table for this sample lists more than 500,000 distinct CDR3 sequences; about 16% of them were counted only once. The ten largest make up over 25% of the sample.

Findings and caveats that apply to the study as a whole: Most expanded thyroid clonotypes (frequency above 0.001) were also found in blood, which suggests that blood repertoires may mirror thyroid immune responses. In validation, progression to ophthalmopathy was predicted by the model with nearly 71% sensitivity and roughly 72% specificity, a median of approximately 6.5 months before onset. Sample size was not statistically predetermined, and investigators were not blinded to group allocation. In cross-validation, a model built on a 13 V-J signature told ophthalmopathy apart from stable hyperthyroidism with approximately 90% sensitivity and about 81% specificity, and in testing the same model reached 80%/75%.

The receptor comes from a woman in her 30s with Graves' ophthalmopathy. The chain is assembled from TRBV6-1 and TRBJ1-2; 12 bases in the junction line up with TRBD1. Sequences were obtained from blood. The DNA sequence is TGTGCCAGCACCTCTACCGGGACAGGGGGCGTCTACACCTTC. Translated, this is CASTSTGTGGVYTF.